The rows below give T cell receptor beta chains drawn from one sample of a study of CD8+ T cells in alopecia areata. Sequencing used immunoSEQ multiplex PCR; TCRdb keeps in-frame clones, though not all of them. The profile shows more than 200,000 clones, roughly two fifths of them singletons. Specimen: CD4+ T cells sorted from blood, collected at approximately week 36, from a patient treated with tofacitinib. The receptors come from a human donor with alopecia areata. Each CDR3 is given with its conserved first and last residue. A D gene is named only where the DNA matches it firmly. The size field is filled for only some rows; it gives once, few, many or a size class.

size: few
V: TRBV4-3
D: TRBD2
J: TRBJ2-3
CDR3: CASSQGLTGGYTDTQYF
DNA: TGCGCCAGCAGCCAAGGACTGACGGGAGGTTACACAGATACGCAGTATTTT

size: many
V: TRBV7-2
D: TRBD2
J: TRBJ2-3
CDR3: CASTLRPTSIPDTQYF
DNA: TGTGCCAGCACCCTACGCCCGACTAGCATACCGGATACGCAGTATTTT

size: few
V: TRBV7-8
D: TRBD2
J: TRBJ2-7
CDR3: CASSGGRGVPYEQYF
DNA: TGTGCCAGCAGCGGGGGGAGGGGAGTCCCCTACGAGCAGTACTTC

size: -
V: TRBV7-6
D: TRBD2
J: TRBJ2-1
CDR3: CASSPPRGLAGFNEQFF
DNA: TGTGCCAGCAGCCCCCCCCGCGGGCTAGCGGGATTCAATGAGCAGTTCTTC

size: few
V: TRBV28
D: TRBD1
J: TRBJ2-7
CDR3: CAHSTGYHEQYF
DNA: TGTGCCCACTCGACAGGGTACCACGAGCAGTACTTC

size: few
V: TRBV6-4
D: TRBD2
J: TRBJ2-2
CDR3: CASSLGTTSGELFF
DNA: TGTGCCAGCAGCCTAGGGACTACCTCCGGGGAGCTGTTTTTT

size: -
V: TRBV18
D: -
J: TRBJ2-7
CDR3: CASSLHRDSSYEQYF
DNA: TGTGCCAGCTCACTTCACAGGGATAGCTCCTACGAGCAGTACTTC

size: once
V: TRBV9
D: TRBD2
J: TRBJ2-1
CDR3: CASSVAVAGEGNEQFF
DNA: TGTGCCAGCAGCGTGGCAGTAGCGGGAGAAGGCAATGAGCAGTTCTTC

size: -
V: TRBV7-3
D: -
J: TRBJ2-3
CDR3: CASSLGDVPTDTQYF
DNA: TGTGCCAGCAGCTTGGGCGACGTTCCCACAGATACGCAGTATTTT

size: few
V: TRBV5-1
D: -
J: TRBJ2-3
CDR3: CASGELTDTQYF
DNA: TGCGCCAGCGGCGAATTAACAGATACGCAGTATTTT

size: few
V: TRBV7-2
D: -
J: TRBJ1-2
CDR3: CASSGYREGGYTF
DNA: TGTGCCAGCAGCGGGTACAGGGAAGGAGGCTACACCTTC

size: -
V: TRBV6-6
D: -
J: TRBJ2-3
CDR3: CASTPHDTQYF
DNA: TGTGCCAGCACCCCCCACGATACGCAGTATTTT

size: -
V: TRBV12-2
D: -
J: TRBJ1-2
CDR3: CASRHGQGDYGYTF
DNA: TGTGCAAGTCGTCACGGACAGGGTGACTATGGCTACACCTTC

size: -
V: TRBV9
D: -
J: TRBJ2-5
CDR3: CASSGSGAWAETQYF
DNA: TGTGCCAGCAGCGGTTCAGGGGCATGGGCAGAGACCCAGTACTTC

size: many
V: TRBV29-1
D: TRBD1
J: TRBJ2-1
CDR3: CSVELVAGGLRNEQFF
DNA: TGCAGCGTTGAATTGGTGGCAGGGGGCTTGAGAAATGAGCAGTTCTTC

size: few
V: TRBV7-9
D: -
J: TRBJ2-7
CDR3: CASSLGGARASYEQYF
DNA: TGTGCCAGCAGCTTAGGGGGTGCGCGGGCCTCCTACGAGCAGTACTTC

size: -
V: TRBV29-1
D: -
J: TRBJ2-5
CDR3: CSVGNRLAHLRETQYF
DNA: TGCAGCGTTGGAAACAGGCTCGCCCACCTCCGAGAGACCCAGTACTTC

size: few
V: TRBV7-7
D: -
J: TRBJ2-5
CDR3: CASSLRGQRAAQYF
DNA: TGTGCCAGCAGCTTAAGGGGCCAGCGCGCGGCCCAGTACTTC

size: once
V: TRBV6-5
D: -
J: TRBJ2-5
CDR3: CASSYSQFQETQYF
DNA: TGTGCCAGCAGTTACTCCCAGTTCCAAGAGACCCAGTACTTC

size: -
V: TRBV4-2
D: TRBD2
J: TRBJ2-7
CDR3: CASSRTTSPGLAGDYEQYF
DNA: TGTGCCAGCAGCCGCACAACCTCCCCGGGACTAGCGGGGGACTACGAGCAGTACTTC

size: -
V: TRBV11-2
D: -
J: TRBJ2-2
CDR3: CASSLVMANTGELFF
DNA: TGTGCCAGCAGCTTAGTTATGGCGAACACCGGGGAGCTGTTTTTT

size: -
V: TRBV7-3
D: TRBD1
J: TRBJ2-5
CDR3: CASSLEGAQETQYF
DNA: TGTGCCAGCAGCTTAGAGGGGGCGCAAGAGACCCAGTACTTC

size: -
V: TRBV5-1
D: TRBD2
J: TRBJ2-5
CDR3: CASRPGRGLRGETQYF
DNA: TGCGCCAGCAGGCCAGGGAGGGGACTTCGAGGGGAGACCCAGTACTTC

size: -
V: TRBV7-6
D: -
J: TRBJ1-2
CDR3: CASRPGTFDNYGYTF
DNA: TGTGCCAGCAGACCCGGGACCTTTGACAACTATGGCTACACCTTC

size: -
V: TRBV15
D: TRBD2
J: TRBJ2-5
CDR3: CATSRDEGSGRPPKYF
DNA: TGTGCCACCAGCAGAGATGAGGGGAGCGGGAGGCCCCCAAAGTACTTC

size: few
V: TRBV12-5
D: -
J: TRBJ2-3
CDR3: CASGSGHSGGDTQYF
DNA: TGTGCTAGTGGTTCGGGGCACTCAGGAGGAGATACGCAGTATTTT

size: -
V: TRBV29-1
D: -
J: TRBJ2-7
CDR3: CSVEKGSGVVEQYF
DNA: TGCAGCGTTGAAAAGGGGTCAGGGGTGGTCGAGCAGTACTTC

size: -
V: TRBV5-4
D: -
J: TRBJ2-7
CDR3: CASSFYFRQGPYEQYF
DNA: TGTGCCAGCAGCTTCTACTTCCGGCAGGGTCCCTACGAGCAGTACTTC

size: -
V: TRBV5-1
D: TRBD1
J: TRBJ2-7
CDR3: CASSKGQGMYEQYF
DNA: TGCGCCAGCAGCAAGGGACAGGGGATGTACGAGCAGTACTTC

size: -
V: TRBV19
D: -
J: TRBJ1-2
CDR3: CASSIATGYGYTF
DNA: TGTGCCAGTAGTATAGCCACAGGGTATGGCTACACCTTC

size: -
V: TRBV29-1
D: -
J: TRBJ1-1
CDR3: CSVEDPSGGAFF
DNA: TGCAGCGTTGAAGATCCTAGCGGCGGCGCTTTCTTT

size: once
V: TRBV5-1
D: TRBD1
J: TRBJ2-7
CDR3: CASSLGGQAWNEQYF
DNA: TGCGCCAGCAGCTTGGGTGGACAGGCTTGGAACGAGCAGTACTTC

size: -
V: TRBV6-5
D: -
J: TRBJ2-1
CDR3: CASSYSLGEQFF
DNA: TGTGCCAGCAGTTACTCCCTCGGTGAGCAGTTCTTC

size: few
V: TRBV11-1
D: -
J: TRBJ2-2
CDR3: CASSFDTGELFF
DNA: TGTGCCAGCAGCTTTGACACCGGGGAGCTGTTTTTT

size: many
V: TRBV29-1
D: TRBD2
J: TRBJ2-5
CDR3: CSVEGLPQETQYF
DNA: TGCAGCGTTGAGGGACTACCCCAAGAGACCCAGTACTTC

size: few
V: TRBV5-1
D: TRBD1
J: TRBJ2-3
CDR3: CASFPGQGTDTQYF
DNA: TGCGCCAGCTTTCCGGGACAGGGCACAGATACGCAGTATTTT

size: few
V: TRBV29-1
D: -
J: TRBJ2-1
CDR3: CSVVGTSHRGEQFF
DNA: TGCAGCGTTGTGGGGACTAGTCACAGGGGTGAGCAGTTCTTC

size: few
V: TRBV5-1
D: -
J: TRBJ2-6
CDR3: CASNLKAIAASGANVLTF
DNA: TGCGCCAGCAACCTTAAGGCAATAGCCGCCTCTGGGGCCAACGTCCTGACTTTC

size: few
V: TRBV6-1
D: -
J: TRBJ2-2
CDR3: CARGSSTGELFF
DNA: TGTGCCAGGGGCAGTTCTACCGGGGAGCTGTTTTTT

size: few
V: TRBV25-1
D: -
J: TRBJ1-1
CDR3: CASSEFGRGGTEAFF
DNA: TGTGCCAGCAGTGAATTCGGCAGGGGTGGGACTGAAGCTTTCTTT

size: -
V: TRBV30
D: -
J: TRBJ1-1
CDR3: CAWSPPSVGTEAFF
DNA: TGTGCCTGGAGCCCCCCCAGCGTGGGCACTGAAGCTTTCTTT

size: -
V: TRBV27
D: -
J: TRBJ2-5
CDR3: CASRLGFQETQYF
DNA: TGTGCCAGTCGCCTTGGCTTCCAAGAGACCCAGTACTTC

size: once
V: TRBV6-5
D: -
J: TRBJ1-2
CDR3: CASRLGGAYGYTF
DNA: TGTGCCAGCAGACTAGGGGGGGCCTATGGCTACACCTTC

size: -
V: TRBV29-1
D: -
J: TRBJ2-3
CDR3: CSVDFGRARDTQYF
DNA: TGCAGCGTTGATTTTGGGCGGGCCAGAGATACGCAGTATTTT

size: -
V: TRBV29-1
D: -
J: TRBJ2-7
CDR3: CSVGGDGSYEQYF
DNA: TGCAGCGTTGGCGGGGACGGCTCCTACGAGCAGTACTTC

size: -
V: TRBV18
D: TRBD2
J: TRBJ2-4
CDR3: CASSPTGGLAGGGKNIQYF
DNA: TGTGCCAGCTCACCCACAGGCGGACTAGCGGGGGGTGGCAAAAACATTCAGTACTTC

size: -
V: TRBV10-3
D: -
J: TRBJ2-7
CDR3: CAIRDSGNSYEQYF
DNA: TGTGCCATCAGAGATAGCGGTAACTCCTACGAGCAGTACTTC

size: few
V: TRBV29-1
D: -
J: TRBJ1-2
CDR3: CSVGQVHGYTF
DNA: TGCAGCGTTGGACAGGTTCATGGCTACACCTTC

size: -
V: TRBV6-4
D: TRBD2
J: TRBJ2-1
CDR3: CASSDEAGAYNEQFF
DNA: TGTGCCAGCAGTGACGAAGCGGGAGCTTACAATGAGCAGTTCTTC

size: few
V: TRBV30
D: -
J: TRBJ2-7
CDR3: CAWQGTPHEQYF
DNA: TGTGCCTGGCAAGGGACACCCCACGAGCAGTACTTC

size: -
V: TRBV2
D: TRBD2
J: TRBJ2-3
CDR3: CASSATSGSTDTQYF
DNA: TGTGCCAGCAGTGCTACTAGCGGGAGCACAGATACGCAGTATTTT

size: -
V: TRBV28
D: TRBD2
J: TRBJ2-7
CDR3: CALSSGSTYEQYF
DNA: TGTGCTCTTTCTAGCGGGTCAACCTACGAGCAGTACTTC

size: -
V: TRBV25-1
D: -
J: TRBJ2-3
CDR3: CASSDAQTRTDTQYF
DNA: TGTGCCAGCAGTGATGCCCAGACCCGCACAGATACGCAGTATTTT